This is a list of T cell receptor beta chains from one sample in a study of a mutant IDH1 vaccine in newly diagnosed glioma. Repertoires were generated with immunoSEQ multiplex PCR, while TCRdb's copy carries only in-frame clones and drops some. Counted here are around 52,000 clones, about nine tenths occurring once; the ten biggest clones make up approximately 4.2%. No antigens are known for them. The sample consisted of PBMCs, taken from a glioma patient whose treatment included an IDH1 peptide vaccine. The receptors were sampled from a woman between 40 and 55 years old with glioma. The CDR3 runs from the conserved cysteine through the conserved F or W. The order of the fields is J gene, clone size, V gene, D gene, CDR3 DNA, CDR3 protein. The D gene is left open where the match is weak. The size of a clone is reported for some rows only, either as once, few or many, or as a class for expanded clones.

>TRBJ1-5|few|TRBV30|NA
TGTGCCTGGAGCGCAGACCTTGGGCAGCAGCCCCAGCATTTT
CAWSADLGQQPQHF
>TRBJ2-7|NA|TRBV6-5|NA
TGTGCCAGCAGTTACTCGAGAGCAGGGGACGACGAGCAGTACTTC
CASSYSRAGDDEQYF
>TRBJ2-3|NA|TRBV2|NA
TGTGCCTCCTCCTTCTACCACCGCACAGATACGCAGTATTTT
CASSFYHRTDTQYF
>TRBJ1-1|NA|TRBV10-1|NA
TGCGCCAGCAGTGAGAGTCAGAACACTGAAGCTTTCTTT
CASSESQNTEAFF
>TRBJ1-5|NA|TRBV4-1|NA
TGCGCCAGCAGCCAAGATCCCCGGGACCGCGAGCCCCAGCATTTT
CASSQDPRDREPQHF
>TRBJ2-1|NA|TRBV6-1|TRBD2
TGTGCCAGCAGTGAAGCCCCCTGGTTTGGCGGGAGGTCCTACAATGAGCAGTTCTTC
CASSEAPWFGGRSYNEQFF
>TRBJ2-3|once|TRBV5-1|TRBD2
TGCGCCAGCAGCTTATCGACTAGCGGGGTCACAGATACGCAGTATTTT
CASSLSTSGVTDTQYF
>TRBJ1-2|NA|TRBV2|NA
TGTGCCAGCAGTGTTGGCGATTACACTAACTATGGCTACACCTTC
CASSVGDYTNYGYTF
>TRBJ2-1|NA|TRBV11-2|TRBD2
TGTGCCAGCAGCCCAAGGACTAGCGGTTCCTACAATGAGCAGTTCTTC
CASSPRTSGSYNEQFF
>TRBJ2-7|NA|TRBV4-1|NA
TGCGCCAGCAGCCCGGTGGGGGCAGCGCTAACTTTC
CASSPVGAALTF
>TRBJ1-1|NA|TRBV25-1|TRBD1
TGTGCCAGCAGTGACTCACAGGGGCGGAGTGAAGCTTTCTTT
CASSDSQGRSEAFF
>TRBJ2-7|NA|TRBV6-1|TRBD2
TGTGCCAGCAGGGGGGGGACGGTCTACGAGCAGTACTTC
CASRGGTVYEQYF
>TRBJ1-1|NA|TRBV7-9|NA
TGTGCCAGCAGCCCGATAAGGGTAGACGCTTTCTTT
CASSPIRVDAFF
>TRBJ2-4|NA|TRBV9|TRBD2
TGTGCCAGCAGCCCCGGGGGGGCTAGCGGGAGGAGTGTAAACATTCAGTACTTC
CASSPGGASGRSVNIQYF
>TRBJ2-7|NA|TRBV13|TRBD2
TGTGCCAGCAGCTTAGGCCGCCGGTGGGACTACCCCTACGAGCAGTACTTC
CASSLGRRWDYPYEQYF
>TRBJ2-1|NA|TRBV2|TRBD2
TGTGCCAGCAAAGCTGGACTAGCGTCCTACAATGAGCAGTTCTTC
CASKAGLASYNEQFF
>TRBJ1-2|NA|TRBV4-1|TRBD1
TGCGCCAGCAGCCTCGCCAGTATCAACCCCCCAGGGACAGGGGAGGAGGGCTACACCTTC
CASSLASINPPGTGEEGYTF
>TRBJ2-7|NA|TRBV28|TRBD1
TGTGCCAGCAGTCGAAAGGAGGACAGGGGCTACGAGCAGTACTTC
CASSRKEDRGYEQYF
>TRBJ2-7|NA|TRBV6-5|NA
TGTGCCAGCAGGAGGGGGTCCGAGCAGTACTTC
CASRRGSEQYF
>TRBJ2-7|NA|TRBV29-1|NA
TGCAGCGCAACGAGTGGGTTTAACGAGCAGTACTTC
CSATSGFNEQYF
>TRBJ2-3|NA|TRBV25-1|NA
TGTGCCAGCAGTGAGCTAGTGGATACGCAGTATTTT
CASSELVDTQYF
>TRBJ1-1|few|TRBV11-3|TRBD1
TGTGCCAGCAGCCGGACAGGGTTGAACACTGAAGCTTTCTTT
CASSRTGLNTEAFF
>TRBJ1-2|NA|TRBV18|NA
TGTGCCAGCTCACCAGGGGCCAGGCTCGACAACTATGGCTACACCTTC
CASSPGARLDNYGYTF
>TRBJ2-7|NA|TRBV28|NA
TGTGCCAGCAGTTTAGGGGACACCTACGAGCAGTACTTC
CASSLGDTYEQYF
>TRBJ2-3|once|TRBV7-9|NA
TGTGCCAGCAGCAGAGACTCTCCTAGCACAGATACGCAGTATTTT
CASSRDSPSTDTQYF
>TRBJ1-1|NA|TRBV13|NA
TGTGCCAGCAGCTATGGGACAGAAGCTTTCTTT
CASSYGTEAFF
>TRBJ2-3|NA|TRBV6-5|NA
TGTGCCAGCAGGGAGGACACAGATACGCAGTATTTT
CASREDTDTQYF
>TRBJ2-2|NA|TRBV5-1|TRBD1
TGCGCCAGCAGCTTGGGAGTAAGGGGGCCGGGCACCGGGGAGCTGTTTTTT
CASSLGVRGPGTGELFF
>TRBJ1-1|NA|TRBV7-6|NA
TGTGCCAGCAGCTTAATCGGCCGTGAAGCTTTCTTT
CASSLIGREAFF
>TRBJ2-3|NA|TRBV10-3|NA
TGTGCCATCAGGGAGAACACAGATACGCAGTATTTT
CAIRENTDTQYF
>TRBJ1-1|NA|TRBV7-3|NA
TGTGCCAGCAGCAGATCCAGGGATACTGAAGCTTTCTTT
CASSRSRDTEAFF
>TRBJ1-1|NA|TRBV29-1|NA
TGCAGCGTACAACAGGCAAGCTACACTGAAGCTTTCTTT
CSVQQASYTEAFF
>TRBJ1-2|NA|TRBV10-1|NA
TGCGCCAGCAGTTTTGACAGGAACTATGGCTACACCTTC
CASSFDRNYGYTF
>TRBJ2-1|NA|TRBV6-6|NA
TGTGCCAGCAGTTACTCGACAGGAATTAGTGAGCAGTTCTTC
CASSYSTGISEQFF
>TRBJ1-2|NA|TRBV5-4|NA
TGTGCCAGCAGCTTGGGTGGGGATCGATATGGCTACACCTTC
CASSLGGDRYGYTF
>TRBJ2-7|NA|TRBV7-9|NA
TGTGCCAGCAGCTCCTACTACGAGCAGTACTTC
CASSSYYEQYF
>TRBJ2-1|once|TRBV9|NA
TGTGCCAGCAGCGCCGCACTAGTGAAGAATGAGCAGTTCTTC
CASSAALVKNEQFF
>TRBJ1-2|NA|TRBV27|TRBD1
TGTGCCAGCAGTTTCGACAGGGCCCATGGCTACACCTTC
CASSFDRAHGYTF
>TRBJ1-1|NA|TRBV5-1|NA
TGCGCCAGCAGCTCGGGAGGACGGACGGTGAACACTGAAGCTTTCTTT
CASSSGGRTVNTEAFF
>TRBJ1-1|NA|TRBV7-2|NA
TGTGCCAGCAGCGCAGGGCTTAAGAACACTGAAGCTTTCTTT
CASSAGLKNTEAFF
>TRBJ1-2|NA|TRBV18|NA
TGTGCCAGCTCACCACTCTCTTCGGAGTTGATGGGGTATGGCTACACCTTC
CASSPLSSELMGYGYTF
>TRBJ2-4|NA|TRBV4-1|NA
TGCGCCAGCAGCCAAGTTGGGGGGAGCAAAAACATTCAGTACTTC
CASSQVGGSKNIQYF
>TRBJ2-7|NA|TRBV7-8|NA
TGTGCCAGCAGCTCGCCTTTCCCCGAGCAGTACTTC
CASSSPFPEQYF
>TRBJ2-7|NA|TRBV4-1|TRBD1
TGCGCCAGCAGCCTCGCAGGTGGGACAGCCTACGAGCAGTACTTC
CASSLAGGTAYEQYF
>TRBJ2-7|NA|TRBV27|TRBD2
TGTGCCAGCAGTTTAGAGGGACTAGCGGGAAATAGGTACGAGCAGTACTTC
CASSLEGLAGNRYEQYF
>TRBJ1-4|once|TRBV18|NA
TGTGCCAGCTCACCATGGACAGCCTCAACTAATGAAAAACTGTTTTTT
CASSPWTASTNEKLFF
>TRBJ2-5|NA|TRBV7-2|NA
TGTGCCAGCAGCGATTACGGACCACAAGAGACCCAGTACTTC
CASSDYGPQETQYF
>TRBJ2-1|NA|TRBV7-8|TRBD2
TGTGCCAGCAGCTCTATAGCGGGTGGGCTAAATGAGCAGTTCTTC
CASSSIAGGLNEQFF